This entry is about one T cell receptor beta chain. As yet, its antigen is unknown. Treatment in this sample: roughly 10-day PBMC culture with coronavirus spike peptide pools or control peptides (ViraFEST assay). This sample is drawn from a study of vaccination and CD4 T cells after COVID-19. With 5 bases clipped from V and 0 bases from J, the junction kept 7 bases outside the gene matches. Germline CDR1 is LNHNV and CDR2 is YYDKDF (reference sequence). The CDR3 covers 16 residues. Sequence data for DNA of cultured CD4+ T cells were generated by the Oncomine TCR Beta short-read assay. TCRdb re-analysed the PCR reads in MiXCR, keeping a single row per CDR3 protein. Of roughly 10,000 distinct CDR3 sequences in the sample, 54% were seen once.

The V and J genes are TRBV15 and TRBJ2-1; 7 bases are shared with TRBD2. The sequencing sample was made of CD4+ T cells from blood, cultured in vitro. The clonotype originates from a human donor who had recovered from COVID-19. CDR3 residues: CATSGRGVRSYNEQFF. The CDR3 region has the DNA TGTGCCACCAGCGGCCGGGGGGTACGCTCCTACAATGAGCAGTTCTTC.